This TCR beta chain is from a study of blood T cells in healthy people across ages. Trimming stripped 0 bases from V and 5 bases from J, with 4 bases between. This CDR3 is 12 amino acids long. CDR1 and CDR2 from the germline V gene are SGHDN and FVKESK. Points on this clonotype: Its antigen remains unidentified. A read error may explain this, as a much larger clone is one base away.

Overall study results and limits: Per million T cells, TCR beta diversity dropped about linearly as age rose.

A J-beta primer mix and a sample-barcoded 5' primer were used in a second PCR of about 7 to 12 cycles. Using its own MiXCR run on the 5' RACE reads, TCRdb lists one record per CDR3 protein. The sample has more than 1,000,000 distinct CDR3 sequences; about 23% are singletons. The sample was also linked to a second study, of T cells of mothers and their children.

Sequenced input: blood. This chain uses TRBV14 with TRBJ2-5; D is uncertain. The source is a girl aged 2-10 years in good health. CDR3 amino acids: CASSQDWETQYF. CDR3 coding DNA: TGTGCCAGCAGCCAAGATTGGGAGACCCAGTACTTC.